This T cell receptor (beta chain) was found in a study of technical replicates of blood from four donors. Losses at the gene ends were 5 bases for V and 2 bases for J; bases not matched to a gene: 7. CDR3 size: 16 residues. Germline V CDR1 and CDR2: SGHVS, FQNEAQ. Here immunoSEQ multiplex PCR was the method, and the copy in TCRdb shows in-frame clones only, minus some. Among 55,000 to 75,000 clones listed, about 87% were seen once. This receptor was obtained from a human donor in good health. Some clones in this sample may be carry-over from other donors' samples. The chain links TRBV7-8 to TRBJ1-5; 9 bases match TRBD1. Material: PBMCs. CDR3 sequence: CASSQHRDRGNQPQHF. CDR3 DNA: TGTGCCAGCAGCCAACACCGGGACAGGGGCAATCAGCCCCAGCATTTT.